This TCR beta chain emerged from a study of T cells in Graves' hyperthyroidism and ophthalmopathy. Notes on the study in general: Ophthalmopathy was identified by the model a median 6.5 months ahead of onset.

There are many counts of this clonotype. The antigen is undetermined. Source material for PBMCs was around 10 ml fresh peripheral blood. The germline V and J ends were trimmed by 0 bases and 0 bases, with 4 bases remaining between them. The CDR3 spans 14 residues. Germline V gene sequence: CDR1 KGHSH, CDR2 LQKENI. There were TCR beta CDR3 regions amplified from RNA transcripts. A first-round RT-PCR of the TCR CDR3 used the HTBI primer set. TCRdb re-derived calls from the multiplex PCR reads in MiXCR, one entry per CDR3 protein. Of hundreds of thousands of distinct CDR3 sequences listed, approximately 17% are singletons.

This chain uses TRBV18 with TRBJ2-3; D is undetermined. The specimen sequenced was blood. The receptor's source is a woman aged 18-29 years with Graves' ophthalmopathy. The CDR3 nucleotides read TGTGCCAGCTCACCACCTTACAGCACAGATACGCAGTATTTT. It specifies CASSPPYSTDTQYF.